This T cell receptor beta chain was observed in a study of siplizumab effects on memory and regulatory T cells. Findings and limits, study-wide: Siplizumab significantly decreased alloreactive sequences from unstimulated CD4+ memory cells. No functional test confirmed suppression by proliferating siplizumab-culture Tregs.

Assay used: immunoSEQ multiplex PCR; TCRdb lists only in-frame clones, some missing. This sample carries about 91,000 clones, about 96% of them seen once, and the ten largest clones take 0.03% to 0.035%. Trimming took off 5 bases at V and 8 bases at J, with 13 bases between the two ends. The germline CDR1 and CDR2 sequences are SNHLY and FYNNEI. CDR3 length: 13 amino acids. Worth noting for this clone: The antigen is not known.

The TCR sequence derives from a human donor in good health. The chain couples TRBV2 to TRBJ2-1; D tentatively fits TRBD1 or TRBD2 (5 bases each). The sequencing input was naive CD4+ T cells sorted from blood. The CDR3 reads CASSPRLGDEQFF. CDR3 coding DNA: TGTGCCAGCAGTCCCCGCCTGGGGGATGAGCAGTTCTTC.